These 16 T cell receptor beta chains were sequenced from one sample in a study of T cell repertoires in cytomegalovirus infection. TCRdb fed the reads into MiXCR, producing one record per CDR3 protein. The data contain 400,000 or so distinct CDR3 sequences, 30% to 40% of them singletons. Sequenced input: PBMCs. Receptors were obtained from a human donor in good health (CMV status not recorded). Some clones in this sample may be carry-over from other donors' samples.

The CDR3 here is CASSSGRGSPGEQFF. The CDR3 DNA reads as TGTGCCAGCTCGTCGGGTCGGGGGTCCCCAGGGGAGCAGTTCTTC. The chain is built from TRBV18 and TRBJ2-1, with D possibly being TRBD2 (6 bases). This CDR3 is built from 15 residues. The germline gives CDR1 KGHSH, CDR2 LQKENI. V dropped 6 bases and J dropped 10 bases, with 22 bases sitting between them.

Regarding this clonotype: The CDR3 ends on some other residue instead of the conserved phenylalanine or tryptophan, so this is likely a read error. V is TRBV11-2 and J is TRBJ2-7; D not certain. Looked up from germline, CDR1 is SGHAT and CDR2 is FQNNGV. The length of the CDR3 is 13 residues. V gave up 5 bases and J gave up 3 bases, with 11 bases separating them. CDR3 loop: CASSPLDVYEQYL. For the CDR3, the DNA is TGTGCCAGCAGCCCCCTCGACGTCTACGAGCAGTACTTA.

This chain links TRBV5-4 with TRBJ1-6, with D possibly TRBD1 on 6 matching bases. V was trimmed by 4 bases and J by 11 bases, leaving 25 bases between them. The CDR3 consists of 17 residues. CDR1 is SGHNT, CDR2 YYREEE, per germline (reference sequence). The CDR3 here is CASSPHLGGATLAPLHF. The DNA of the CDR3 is TGTGCCAGCAGCCCTCACTTGGGGGGCGCAACTCTGGCACCCCTCCACTTT.

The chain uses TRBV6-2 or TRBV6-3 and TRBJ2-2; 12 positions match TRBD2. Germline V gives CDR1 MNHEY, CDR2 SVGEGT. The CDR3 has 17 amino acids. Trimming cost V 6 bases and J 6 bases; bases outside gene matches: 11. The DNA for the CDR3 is TGTGCCAGCAGCCAACTTCCTAGCGGGGGGGCGTCCGGGGAGCTGTTTTTT. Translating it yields CASSQLPSGGASGELFF.

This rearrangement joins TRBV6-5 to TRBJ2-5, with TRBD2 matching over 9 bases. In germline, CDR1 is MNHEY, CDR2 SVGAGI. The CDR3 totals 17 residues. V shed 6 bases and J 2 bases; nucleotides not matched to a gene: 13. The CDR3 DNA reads TGTGCCAGCAGGGACTCGGAGGGGCTAGCGGGACAAGAGACCCAGTACTTC. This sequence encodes CASRDSEGLAGQETQYF.

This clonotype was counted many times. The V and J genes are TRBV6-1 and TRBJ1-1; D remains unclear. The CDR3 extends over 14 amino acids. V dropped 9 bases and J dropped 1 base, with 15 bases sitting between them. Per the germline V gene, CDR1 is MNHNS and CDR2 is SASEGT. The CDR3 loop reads CASPPHLGNTEAFF. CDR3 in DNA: TGTGCCAGTCCACCCCATCTGGGGAACACTGAAGCTTTCTTT.

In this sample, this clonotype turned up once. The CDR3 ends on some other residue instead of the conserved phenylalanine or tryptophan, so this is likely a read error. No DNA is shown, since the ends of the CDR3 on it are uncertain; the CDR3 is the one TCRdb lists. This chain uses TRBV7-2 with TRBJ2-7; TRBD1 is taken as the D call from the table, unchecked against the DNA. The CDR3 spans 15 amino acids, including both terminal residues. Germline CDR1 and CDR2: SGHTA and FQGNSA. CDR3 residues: CASRFTVGENYEQSL.

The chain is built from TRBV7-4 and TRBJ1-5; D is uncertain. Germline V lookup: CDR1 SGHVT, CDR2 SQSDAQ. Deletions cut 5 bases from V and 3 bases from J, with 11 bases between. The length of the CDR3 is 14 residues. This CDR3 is CASSQDSYNQPQHF. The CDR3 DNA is TGTGCCAGCAGCCAGGACTCTTACAATCAGCCCCAGCATTTT.

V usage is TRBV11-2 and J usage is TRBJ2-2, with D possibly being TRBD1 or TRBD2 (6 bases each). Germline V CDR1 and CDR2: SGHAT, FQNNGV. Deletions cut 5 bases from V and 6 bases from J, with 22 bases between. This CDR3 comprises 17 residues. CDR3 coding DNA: TGTGCCAGCAGCAAAAGGGGGGCCGGGACTGACTCCGGGGAGCTGTTTTTT. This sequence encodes CASSKRGAGTDSGELFF.

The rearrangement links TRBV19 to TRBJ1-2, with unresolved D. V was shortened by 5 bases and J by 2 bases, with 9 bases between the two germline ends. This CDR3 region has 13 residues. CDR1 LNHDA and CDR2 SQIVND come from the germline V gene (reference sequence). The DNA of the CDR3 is TGTGCCAGTAGTCTCCTGAACAACTATGGCTACACCTTC. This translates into CASSLLNNYGYTF. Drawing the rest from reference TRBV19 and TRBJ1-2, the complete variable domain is DGGITQSPKYLFRKEGQNVTLSCEQNLNHDAMYWYRQDPGQGLRLIYYSQIVNDFQKGDIAEGYSVSREKKESFPLTVTSAQKNPTAFYLCASSLLNNYGYTFGSGTRLTVV.

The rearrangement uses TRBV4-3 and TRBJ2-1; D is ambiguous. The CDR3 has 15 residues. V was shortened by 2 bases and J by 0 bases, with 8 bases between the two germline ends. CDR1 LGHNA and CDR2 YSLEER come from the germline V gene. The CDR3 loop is CASSQFPSSYNEQFF. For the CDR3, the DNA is TGCGCCAGCAGCCAATTCCCTAGCTCCTACAATGAGCAGTTCTTC.

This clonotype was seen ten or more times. This CDR3 is CASSSNPQGAGETQYF. CDR3 DNA: TGCGCCAGCAGCTCAAATCCGCAGGGGGCCGGAGAGACCCAGTACTTC. The chain links TRBV5-1 to TRBJ2-5, with 8 bases that match TRBD1. The CDR3 spans 16 residues. The ends lost 3 bases at V and 4 bases at J; junction bases unmatched: 11. Germline V gene lookup returns CDR1 SGHRS and CDR2 YFSETQ.

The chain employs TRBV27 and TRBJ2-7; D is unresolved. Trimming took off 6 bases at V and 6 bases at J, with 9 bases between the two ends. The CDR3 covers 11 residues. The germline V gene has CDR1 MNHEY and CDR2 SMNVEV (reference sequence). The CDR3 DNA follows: TGTGCCAGCAGATACGGTACCGAGCAGTACTTC. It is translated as CASRYGTEQYF.

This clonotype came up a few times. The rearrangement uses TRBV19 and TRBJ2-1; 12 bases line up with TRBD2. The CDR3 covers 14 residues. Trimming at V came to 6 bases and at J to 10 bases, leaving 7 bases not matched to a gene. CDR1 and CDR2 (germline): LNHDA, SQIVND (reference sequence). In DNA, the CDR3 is TGTGCCAGTAGCCAAGGACTAGCGGGGCTGGAGCAGTTCTTC. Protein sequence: CASSQGLAGLEQFF.

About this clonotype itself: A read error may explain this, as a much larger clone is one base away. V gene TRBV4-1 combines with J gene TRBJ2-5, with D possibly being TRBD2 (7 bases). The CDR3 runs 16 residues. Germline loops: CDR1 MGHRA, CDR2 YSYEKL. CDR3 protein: CASSQVGGGYQEPQYF. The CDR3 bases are TGCGCCAGCAGCCAAGTAGGGGGGGGGTACCAAGAGCCCCAGTACTTC.

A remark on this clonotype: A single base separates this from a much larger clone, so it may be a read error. The CDR3 loop is CARSLVVPSTWGETQYF. The CDR3 DNA sequence: TGTGCCAGAAGCTTAGTGGTGCCCTCCACCTGGGGAGAGACCCAGTACTTC. J is TRBJ2-5 and V is TRBV11-2; D is unresolved. The germline V gene encodes CDR1 SGHAT and CDR2 FQNNGV. CDR3 size: 17 residues. The full variable domain, rest sourced from reference TRBV11-2 and TRBJ2-5, is EAGVAQSPRYKIIEKRQSVAFWCNPISGHATLYWYQQILGQGPKLLIQFQNNGVVDDSQLPKDRFSAERLKGVDSTLKIQPAKLEDSAVYLCARSLVVPSTWGETQYFGPGTRLLVL.